These T cell receptor beta chains were read from a single sample in a study of blood T cells in healthy people across ages. TCRdb redid the calling of the 5' RACE reads with MiXCR, one entry per CDR3 protein. This table holds about 1.1 million distinct CDR3 sequences, 35% to 40% found once. Material for sequencing was blood. The receptors were sampled from a man younger than 30 in good health. Both conserved end residues are part of each CDR3. The order of the fields is D gene, V gene, J gene, CDR3 protein. The D gene is left open where the match is weak.

NA,TRBV20-1,TRBJ1-1,CSASSPGFHTEAFF
NA,TRBV21-1,TRBJ1-2,CASSPRRAGRYGYTF
TRBD1,TRBV4-3,TRBJ2-1,CASSRRQGMNSEQFF
TRBD1,TRBV6-2/TRBV6-3,TRBJ2-3,CASSYSATGDTDTQYF
TRBD1,TRBV18,TRBJ2-5,CASSPKQGQETQYF
NA,TRBV5-1,TRBJ2-5,CASMMGVQETQYF
NA,TRBV6-2/TRBV6-3,TRBJ2-7,CASSLTRRGHEQYF
NA,TRBV7-8,TRBJ2-3,CASSLDDATDTQYF
NA,TRBV9,TRBJ1-4,CASSVETGINEKLFF
NA,TRBV7-9,TRBJ2-3,CASSGWDLRAQYF
NA,TRBV10-3,TRBJ2-1,CAISRARDQYNEQFF
TRBD1,TRBV29-1,TRBJ1-1,CSVLAGGPSATFF
TRBD1,TRBV5-1,TRBJ2-5,CASRPQGTVTETQYF
NA,TRBV29-1,TRBJ1-2,CSVGENYGYTF
NA,TRBV7-3,TRBJ2-1,CASSLSPGMGSEQFF
TRBD1,TRBV12-3/TRBV12-4,TRBJ1-1,CASREGAPSTEAFF
NA,TRBV12-3/TRBV12-4,TRBJ1-2,CASSLVARDYTF
NA,TRBV6-6,TRBJ1-2,CASSMGPSNYGYTF
NA,TRBV20-1,TRBJ1-2,CSARSEIERLYGYTF
TRBD1,TRBV4-3,TRBJ1-2,CASSQGTGVRGYTF
TRBD2,TRBV25-1,TRBJ2-1,CASSEVAGGLDEQFF
NA,TRBV12-3/TRBV12-4,TRBJ2-3,CASSFRQGPDTQYF
TRBD1,TRBV29-1,TRBJ1-1,CSVETGDNTEAFF
NA,TRBV5-1,TRBJ2-5,CASSFLGGPYKQYF
NA,TRBV9,TRBJ2-1,CASSPGDGEKQFF
NA,TRBV4-3,TRBJ2-2,CASSQETPPVTGELFF
NA,TRBV9,TRBJ2-1,CASSGSEQFF
NA,TRBV20-1,TRBJ2-3,CSASEPRAGDAQYF
NA,TRBV5-1,TRBJ2-3,CASSLGIAHSASTDTQYF
TRBD1,TRBV20-1,TRBJ2-2,CSARQGTGELFF
NA,TRBV6-5,TRBJ2-5,CASSYSATRETQYF
TRBD2,TRBV2,TRBJ2-3,CASSNTGTSGYQSTDTQYF
TRBD1,TRBV7-9,TRBJ2-5,CASSHRGETQYF
TRBD1,TRBV6-6,TRBJ2-7,CASSMRTGATNEQYF
NA,TRBV9,TRBJ2-3,CASSRGLDEYF
TRBD1,TRBV7-9,TRBJ1-4,CASSGTGSTNEKLFF
NA,TRBV27,NA,CASSLVSGIRHEQYF